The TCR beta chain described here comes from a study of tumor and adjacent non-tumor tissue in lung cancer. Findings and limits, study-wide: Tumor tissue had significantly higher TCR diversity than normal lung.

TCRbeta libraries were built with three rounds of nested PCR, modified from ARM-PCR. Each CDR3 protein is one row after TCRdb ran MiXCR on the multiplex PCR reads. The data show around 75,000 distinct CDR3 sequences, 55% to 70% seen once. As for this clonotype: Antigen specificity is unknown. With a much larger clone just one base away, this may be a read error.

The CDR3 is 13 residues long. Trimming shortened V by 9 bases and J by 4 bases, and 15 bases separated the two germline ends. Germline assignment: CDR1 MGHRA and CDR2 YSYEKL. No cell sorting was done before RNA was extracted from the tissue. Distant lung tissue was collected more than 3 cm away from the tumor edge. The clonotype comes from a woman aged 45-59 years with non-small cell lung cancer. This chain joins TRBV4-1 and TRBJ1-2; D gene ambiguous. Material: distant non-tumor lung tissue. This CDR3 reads CASSGVGSYGYTF. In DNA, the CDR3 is TGCGCCAGTTCGGGTGTGGGTAGCTATGGCTACACCTTC.